This T cell receptor beta chain derives from a study of shared clonotypes between healthy human individuals. The naive CD8 fraction comprised CD45RO-negative cells positively selected for CCR7 and excluded terminally differentiated effector memory CD45RA+ cells. Notes on this clone: The same CDR3 can be traced to other DNA sequences in this sample.

Only in-frame clones appear in the TCRdb table, and some are missing; sequencing was by immunoSEQ multiplex PCR. The repertoire holds over 2 million clones, with about 95% as singletons. Trimming removed 3 bases from V and 2 bases from J, with 8 bases in between. Germline CDR1 and CDR2: SGHTA and FQGNSA. This CDR3 has 13 residues. The source of this sequence is a man aged 18-30 years in good health. Material: naive CD8+ T cells sorted from blood. The gene calls are TRBV7-2 and TRBJ2-7; D is unresolved. The DNA of the CDR3 is TGTGCCAGCAGCTTGACACCGACCTACGAGCAGTACTTC. Its protein is CASSLTPTYEQYF.